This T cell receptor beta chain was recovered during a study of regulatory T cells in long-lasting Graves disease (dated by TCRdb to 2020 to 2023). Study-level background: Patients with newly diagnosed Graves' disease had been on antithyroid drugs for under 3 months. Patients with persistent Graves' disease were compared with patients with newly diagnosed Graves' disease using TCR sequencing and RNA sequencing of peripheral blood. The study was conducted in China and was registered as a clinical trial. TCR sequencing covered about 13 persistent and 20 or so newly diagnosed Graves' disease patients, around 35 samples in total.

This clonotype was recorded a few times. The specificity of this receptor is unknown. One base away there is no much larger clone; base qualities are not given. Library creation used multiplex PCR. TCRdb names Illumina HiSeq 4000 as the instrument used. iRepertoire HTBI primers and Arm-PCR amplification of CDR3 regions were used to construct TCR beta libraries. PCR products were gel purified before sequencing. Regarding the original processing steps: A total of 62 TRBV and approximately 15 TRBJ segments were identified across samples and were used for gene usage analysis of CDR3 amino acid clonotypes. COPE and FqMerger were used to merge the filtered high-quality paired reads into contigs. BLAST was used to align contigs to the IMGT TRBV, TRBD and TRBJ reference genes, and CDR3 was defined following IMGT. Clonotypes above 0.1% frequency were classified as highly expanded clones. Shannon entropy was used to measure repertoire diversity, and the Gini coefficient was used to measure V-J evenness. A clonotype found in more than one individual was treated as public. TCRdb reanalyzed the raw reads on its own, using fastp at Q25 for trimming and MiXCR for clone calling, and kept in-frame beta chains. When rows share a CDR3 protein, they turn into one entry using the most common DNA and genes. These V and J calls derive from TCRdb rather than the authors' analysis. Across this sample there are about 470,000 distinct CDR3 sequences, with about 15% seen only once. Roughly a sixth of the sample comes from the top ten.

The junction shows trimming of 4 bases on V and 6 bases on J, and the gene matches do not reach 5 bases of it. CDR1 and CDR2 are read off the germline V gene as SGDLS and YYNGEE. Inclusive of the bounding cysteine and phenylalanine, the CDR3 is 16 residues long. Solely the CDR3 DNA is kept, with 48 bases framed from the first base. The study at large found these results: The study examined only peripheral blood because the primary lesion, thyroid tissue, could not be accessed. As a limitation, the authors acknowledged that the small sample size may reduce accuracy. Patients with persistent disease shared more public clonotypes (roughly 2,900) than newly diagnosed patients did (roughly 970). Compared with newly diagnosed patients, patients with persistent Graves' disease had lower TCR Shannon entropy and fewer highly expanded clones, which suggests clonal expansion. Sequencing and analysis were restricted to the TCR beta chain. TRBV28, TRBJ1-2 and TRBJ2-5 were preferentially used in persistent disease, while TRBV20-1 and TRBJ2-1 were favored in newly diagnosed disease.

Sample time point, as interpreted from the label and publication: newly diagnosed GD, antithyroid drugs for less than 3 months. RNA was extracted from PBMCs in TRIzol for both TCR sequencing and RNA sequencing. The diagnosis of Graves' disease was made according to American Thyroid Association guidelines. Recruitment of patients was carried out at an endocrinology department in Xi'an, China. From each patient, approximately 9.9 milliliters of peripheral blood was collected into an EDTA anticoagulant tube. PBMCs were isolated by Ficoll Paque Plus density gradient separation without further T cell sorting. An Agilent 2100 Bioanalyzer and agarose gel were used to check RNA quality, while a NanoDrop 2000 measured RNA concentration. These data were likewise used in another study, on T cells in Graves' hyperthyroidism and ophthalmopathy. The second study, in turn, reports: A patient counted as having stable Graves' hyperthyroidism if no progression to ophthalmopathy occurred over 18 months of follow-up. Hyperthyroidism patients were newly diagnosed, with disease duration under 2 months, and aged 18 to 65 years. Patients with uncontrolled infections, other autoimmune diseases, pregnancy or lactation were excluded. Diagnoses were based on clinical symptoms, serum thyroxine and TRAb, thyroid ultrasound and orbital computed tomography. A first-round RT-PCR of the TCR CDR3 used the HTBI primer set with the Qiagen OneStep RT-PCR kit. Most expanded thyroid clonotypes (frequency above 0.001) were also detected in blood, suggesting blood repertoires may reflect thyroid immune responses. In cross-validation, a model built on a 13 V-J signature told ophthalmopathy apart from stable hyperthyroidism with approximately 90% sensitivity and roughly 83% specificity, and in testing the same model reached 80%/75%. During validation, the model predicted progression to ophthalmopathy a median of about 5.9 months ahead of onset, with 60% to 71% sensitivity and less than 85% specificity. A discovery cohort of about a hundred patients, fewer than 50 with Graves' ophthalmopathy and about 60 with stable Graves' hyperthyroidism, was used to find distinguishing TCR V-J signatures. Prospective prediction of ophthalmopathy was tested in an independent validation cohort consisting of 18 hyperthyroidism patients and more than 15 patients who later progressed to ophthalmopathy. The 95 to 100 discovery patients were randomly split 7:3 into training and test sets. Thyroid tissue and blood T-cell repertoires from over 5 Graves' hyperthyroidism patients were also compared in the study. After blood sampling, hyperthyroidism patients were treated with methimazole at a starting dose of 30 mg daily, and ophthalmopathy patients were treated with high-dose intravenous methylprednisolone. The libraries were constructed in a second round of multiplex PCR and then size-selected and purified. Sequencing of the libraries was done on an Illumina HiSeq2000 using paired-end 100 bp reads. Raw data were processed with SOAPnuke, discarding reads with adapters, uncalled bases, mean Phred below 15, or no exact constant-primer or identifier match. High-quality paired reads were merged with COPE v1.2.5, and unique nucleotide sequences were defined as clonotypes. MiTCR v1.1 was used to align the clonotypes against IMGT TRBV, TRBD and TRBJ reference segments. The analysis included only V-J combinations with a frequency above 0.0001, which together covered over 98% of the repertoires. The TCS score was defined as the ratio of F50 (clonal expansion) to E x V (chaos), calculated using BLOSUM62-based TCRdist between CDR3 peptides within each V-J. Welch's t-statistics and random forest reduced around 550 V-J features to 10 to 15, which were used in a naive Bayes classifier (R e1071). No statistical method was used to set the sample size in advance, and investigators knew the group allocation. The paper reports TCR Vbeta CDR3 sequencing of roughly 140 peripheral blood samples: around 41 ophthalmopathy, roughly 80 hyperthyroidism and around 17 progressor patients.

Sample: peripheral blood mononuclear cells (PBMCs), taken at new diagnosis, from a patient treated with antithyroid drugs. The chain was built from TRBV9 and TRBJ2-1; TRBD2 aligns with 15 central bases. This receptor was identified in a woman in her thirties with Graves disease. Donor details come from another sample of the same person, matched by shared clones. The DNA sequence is TGTGCCAGCAGCCCAAGGACTAGCGGGAGGGCCAATGAGCAGTTCTTC. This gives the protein CASSPRTSGRANEQFF.